The T cell receptor beta chain under discussion was sequenced for a study of T-cell reconstitution after alpha-beta-depleted transplantation in children. The CDR3 covers 12 residues. Germline lookup yields CDR1 PRHDT and CDR2 FYEKMQ (reference sequence). V gave up 3 bases and J gave up 4 bases, with 7 bases separating them. The authors prepared the TCRbeta library with unique molecular identifiers. From the PCR reads, TCRdb called clonotypes with MiXCR, one entry per CDR3 protein. The sample has about 400,000 distinct CDR3 sequences, about a fifth seen once; the top ten hold 3.8%. The chain links TRBV13 to TRBJ2-7; D not certain. Sequencing was performed on PBMCs from the stem cell graft donor, taken from the stem cell graft. This TCR came from a human donor who donated a stem cell graft to a child with acute myeloid leukemia. The CDR3 reads CASSLYPYEQYF. In DNA form, the CDR3 reads TGTGCCAGCAGCTTGTATCCTTACGAGCAGTACTTC.